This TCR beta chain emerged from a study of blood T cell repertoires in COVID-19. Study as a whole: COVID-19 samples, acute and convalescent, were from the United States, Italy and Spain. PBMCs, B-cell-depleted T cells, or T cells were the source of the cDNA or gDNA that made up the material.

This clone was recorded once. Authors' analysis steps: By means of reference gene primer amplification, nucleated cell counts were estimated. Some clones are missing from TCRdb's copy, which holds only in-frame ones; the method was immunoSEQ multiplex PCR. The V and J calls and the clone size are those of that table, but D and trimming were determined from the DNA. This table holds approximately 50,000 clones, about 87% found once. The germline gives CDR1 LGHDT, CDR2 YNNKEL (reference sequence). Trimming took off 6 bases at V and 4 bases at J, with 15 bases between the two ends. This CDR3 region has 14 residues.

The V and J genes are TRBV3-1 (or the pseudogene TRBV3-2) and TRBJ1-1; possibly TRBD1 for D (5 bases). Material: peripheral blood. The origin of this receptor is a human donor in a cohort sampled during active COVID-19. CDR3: CASRLDRVGTEAFF. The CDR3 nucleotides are TGTGCCAGCAGGTTAGACAGAGTCGGCACTGAAGCTTTCTTT.